This T cell receptor (beta chain) originates from a study of molecular identifiers for immune sequencing clone quantification listed by TCRdb under 2018. With respect to the entire study: For a replicate experiment, the RNA from either approximately 20,000 or 100,000 naive CD8 T cells was divided into five aliquots, and four of those aliquots went on to sequencing. CD8 T cells were used in a methods study to benchmark molecular-identifier clustering-based TCR repertoire sequencing (MIDCIRS) and TCR RNA copy counting.

Libraries of naive CD8 T cells were built from approximately 20,000 to 980,000 sorted cells, with 10%, 30% or 50% of the purified RNA used. Naive CD8 T cells were FACS-sorted as CD8+CD4-CCR7+CD45RA+ on a BD FACSAria II into RLT Plus buffer. To test detection sensitivity, Jurkat RNA equivalent to under 12 TCR copies was spiked into samples of roughly 19,000-1,000,000 naive CD8 T cells. Enrichment of CD8 T cells was performed with RosetteSep CD8+ T Cell Enrichment Cocktail and Ficoll-Paque, after which ACK red cell lysis was carried out. Receptor libraries were prepared by PCR. Sequencing took place on an Illumina HiSeq 4000. Preparation of bulk TCR libraries followed a previously described approach, with the TCR primers listed in Table S5. The Qiagen AllPrep DNA/RNA kit was used to purify total RNA. Before any analysis, reads coming from multiple sequencing runs of the same library were combined into one pool. In the authors' own workflow: Reads were retained only if the reads had an exact TCR constant sequence, and the retained reads were trimmed to 150 nt and grouped according to their 12-nt molecular barcodes. Reads within each barcode group were sub-clustered using a 15% Levenshtein threshold, and quality-weighted consensus sequences were constructed for each RNA molecule. Non-functional sequences were discarded, and so were lower-count sequences lying one edit away from another sequence. Based on a fit of two negative binomial distributions, barcode sub-clusters having less than 20% of the maximum read count were discarded. The public sequencing data were trimmed at Q25 with fastp and processed into clonotypes with MiXCR by TCRdb, which kept only in-frame beta chains. A single entry per CDR3 protein holds the most common genes and DNA from its merged rows. These V and J calls rely on TCRdb rather than the paper's analysis. This sample is represented by over 600,000 distinct CDR3 sequences; just under 20% of them were singletons. The ten largest clones capture roughly 0.85% of the sample.

V is pared back by 2 bases and J by 8 bases, with 15 bases lying between the germline termini. CDR1 and CDR2 are drawn from the germline V gene (reference sequence): GTSNPN, SVGIG. The CDR3 goes from the cysteine to the phenylalanine over 13 residues. The CDR3 DNA has 39 bases and is translated from base 1. This clonotype has at least ten counts. Its antigen specificity is not known. Qualities for individual bases were not recorded, and no much larger clone is one base off. The investigation overall reported the following: Modeling estimated around 3.2 recovered TCR RNA copies per cell, compared with about 10 by digital PCR, which implies 30% to 35% capture efficiency. Highly expanded clone sizes could be underestimated because identical TCR molecules may share a barcode. Without barcode sub-clustering, chimeric consensus sequences inflated TCR diversity; chimeras reached as high as 47%. In CMV-specific effector cells, clones with more than 20 RNA copies accounted for over 97% of molecules, whereas in naive cells such clones accounted for under 1%. Spiked-in Jurkat TCR RNA (approximately 9 copies' worth), which is not part of the donor repertoire, was contained in the naive libraries. Even against a background of 750,000 to 1,000,000 naive CD8 T cells, spiked-in Jurkat TCR RNA amounting to a single cell's worth was reported to be detectable.

The sequenced sample consisted of naive CD8+ T cells from blood, with Jurkat cell RNA spiked in. This specimen's cell subset or site label, per the study, means: FACS-sorted CD8+CD4-CCR7+CD45RA+ naive T cells. This receptor was taken from a human donor in good health. Some libraries in this study had Jurkat cell RNA spiked in. Here the chain combines TRBV30 and TRBJ1-2; too little of a D gene remains to name it. The CDR3 in this case is CAWSKVRSDGYTF. The nucleotide sequence reads TGTGCCTGGAGTAAGGTTAGGAGCGACGGCTACACCTTC.